These 10 T cell receptor beta chains were all obtained from the same sample, sequenced in a study of long-term antiretroviral therapy in people with HIV (dated 2022 in TCRdb). The immunoSEQ hsTCRB v3.0 assay was used at survey level resolution to sequence the TRB variable region. TCRdb limited this immuneACCESS table to in-frame rearrangements with V and J called. A share of clones is missing; checked studies link under half to unresolved V genes, and the rest is unexplained. This sample has tens of thousands of clones in its table, and roughly nine tenths of those were observed once. 10% to 15% of the sample comes from the top ten. This sample comprised unsorted PBMCs, obtained 1.1 years after starting antiretroviral therapy. The receptors shown here come from a man younger than 35 with HIV.

This chain connects TRBV7-6 to TRBJ2-7, with D perhaps matching TRBD2 (5 bases). This CDR3 region has 13 residues. Trimming cost V 0 bases and J 7 bases, with 10 bases left between them. The germline V gene encodes CDR1 SGHVS and CDR2 FNYEAQ. The CDR3 reads CASSLAEEWEQYF. CDR3 bases: TGTGCCAGCAGCTTAGCGGAGGAGTGGGAGCAGTACTTC.

The sample holds one count of this clone. The V call is TRBV4-3, the J call TRBJ1-1; D remains unclear. V shed 5 bases and J shed 8 bases, with 15 bases lying between them. The germline V gene has CDR1 LGHNA and CDR2 YSLEER. This CDR3 region has 13 residues. CDR3 loop: CASSARTTGEAFF. The CDR3 bases are TGCGCCAGCAGCGCCCGGACCACCGGGGAAGCTTTCTTT.

The rearrangement joins TRBV5-1 to TRBJ2-1, with a weak D call TRBD1 (7 bases). With 0 bases removed from V and 10 bases from J, the gap between germline ends came to 20 bases. Germline-derived CDR1 and CDR2 are SGHRS and YFSETQ. The CDR3 extends over 16 amino acids. In DNA form, the CDR3 reads TGCGCCAGCAGCTTGGAAGGGGCGGCCCAGGGGGGCGAGCAGTTCTTC. It specifies CASSLEGAAQGGEQFF. The variable domain in full, completed from reference TRBV5-1 and TRBJ2-1, reads KAGVTQTPRYLIKTRGQQVTLSCSPISGHRSVSWYQQTPGQGLQFLFEYFSETQRNKGNFPGRFSGRQFSNSRSEMNVSTLELGDSALYLCASSLEGAAQGGEQFFGPGTRLTVL.

The chain uses TRBV27 and TRBJ2-7; the D gene is possibly TRBD2 (5 bases). V lost 3 bases, J lost 0 bases, and 21 bases lay in between. Germline V lookup: CDR1 MNHEY, CDR2 SMNVEV (reference sequence). This CDR3 has 18 amino acids. CDR3 region: CASSFLPAGLNLSYEQYF. The CDR3 coding sequence is TGTGCCAGCAGTTTCCTCCCCGCCGGACTCAATCTCTCCTACGAGCAGTACTTC.

The CDR3 sequence: CASSLKGQGSYEQYF. The CDR3 nucleotides read TGTGCCAGCAGCTTAAAGGGACAGGGCTCCTACGAGCAGTACTTC. This chain joins TRBV13 and TRBJ2-7; 9 nucleotides line up with TRBD1. CDR1 is PRHDT and CDR2 is FYEKMQ in the germline V gene (reference sequence). The CDR3 is 15 residues long. Trimming removed 2 bases from V and 0 bases from J; junction bases left unmatched: 2. The variable domain in full, with the rest retrieved from reference TRBV13 and TRBJ2-7, is AAGVIQSPRHLIKEKRETATLKCYPIPRHDTVYWYQQGPGQDPQFLISFYEKMQSDKGSIPDRFSAQQFSDYHSELNMSSLELGDSALYFCASSLKGQGSYEQYFGPGTRLTVT.

This rearrangement joins TRBV4-2 to TRBJ2-7; perhaps TRBD2 as D (6 bases). The CDR3 consists of 16 residues. V gave up 0 bases and J gave up 0 bases, with 12 bases separating them. The V gene's germline CDR1 is LGHNA and CDR2 YNFKEQ. The CDR3 DNA follows: TGTGCCAGCAGCCAAGACCCGCGGGAAAGCTCCTACGAGCAGTACTTC. As protein: CASSQDPRESSYEQYF.

The gene calls are TRBV19 and TRBJ1-2, with D hard to call. Trimming stripped 3 bases from V and 2 bases from J, with 10 bases between. Germline lookup yields CDR1 LNHDA and CDR2 SQIVND (reference sequence). This CDR3 has 14 residues. The CDR3, as DNA: TGTGCCAGTAGTATTCTGGGAGCAAACTATGGCTACACCTTC. This codes for CASSILGANYGYTF.

The rearrangement links TRBV5-5 to TRBJ1-5; weak D call: TRBD1 (5 bases). V shed 4 bases and J shed 4 bases, with 15 bases lying between them. Per the germline V gene, CDR1 is SGHKS and CDR2 is YYEKEE (reference sequence). The CDR3 is 15 amino acids. The CDR3 loop reads CASSLGGDHNQPQHF. In DNA, the CDR3 is TGTGCCAGCAGCCTCGGGGGGGACCATAATCAGCCCCAGCATTTT.

The CDR3 reads CASSLGQPDEKLFF. For the CDR3, the DNA is TGTGCCAGCAGTTTAGGTCAGCCCGATGAAAAACTGTTTTTT. The genes are TRBV28 and TRBJ1-4; D gene unclear. CDR3 size: 14 residues. V lost 2 bases and J lost 6, with 10 bases in between. CDR1 is MDHEN, CDR2 SYDVKM, per germline.

The chain joins TRBV6-1 to TRBJ1-5; D call uncertain. Trimming shortened V by 5 bases and J by 9 bases, and 11 bases separated the two germline ends. The CDR3 runs to 12 residues. Germline V gene sequence: CDR1 MNHNS, CDR2 SASEGT. This CDR3 is CASSSQYPPQHF. In DNA form, the CDR3 reads TGTGCCAGCAGTAGTCAGTACCCGCCCCAGCATTTT.